These T cell receptor beta chains were read from a single sample in a study of blood T cell repertoires in COVID-19. Measured with immunoSEQ multiplex PCR; TCRdb has only the in-frame clones, and not every one. The profile covers about 280,000 clones, with more than 80% appearing a single time and around 3% taken by the ten largest. The sequencing sample was made of peripheral blood. The receptors originated from a woman younger than 45 with active or convalescent COVID-19. Both conserved end residues are part of each CDR3. The D gene is left open where the match is weak. Clone size is stated in some rows and not others, as once, few, many or a class when expanded.

TGCGCCAGCAGCTTAGGGACTAGCGGGGTCGAGACCCAGTACTTC CASSLGTSGVETQYF TRBD2 . TRBJ2-5 15 TRBV5-1
TGTGCCAGCAGTTGGACAGTAAAAAATTCACCCCTCCACTTT CASSWTVKNSPLHF . . TRBJ1-6 14 TRBV6-5
TGTGCCAGCAGCTTAAAAACTTCTGATGAGCAGTTCTTC CASSLKTSDEQFF . . TRBJ2-1 13 TRBV7-3
TGTGCCAGCAGCTTGTCTACAGGGGGCCCCTACAATGAGCAGTTCTTC CASSLSTGGPYNEQFF TRBD1 once TRBJ2-1 16 TRBV5-4
TGTGCCAGCAGCGTAGTATTAGGGGGAGATACGCAGTATTTT CASSVVLGGDTQYF . . TRBJ2-3 14 TRBV9
TGTGCCAGCAGCTTGGGGGCGGGGGCGAGTGGAAACACCATATATTTT CASSLGAGASGNTIYF . . TRBJ1-3 16 TRBV7-6
TGCGCCAGCAGCTTGGAGGGGAAGGATCAGCCCCAGCATTTT CASSLEGKDQPQHF . . TRBJ1-5 14 TRBV5-1
TGTGCCATCAGCGAGCGGACAGGGGGTACTGAAGCTTTCTTT CAISERTGGTEAFF TRBD1 . TRBJ1-1 14 TRBV10-3
TGTGACAGCAGCTTAGGTCAGAGGTGGGACAGGGTCCATTCCCTCCACTTT CDSSLGQRWDRVHSLHF TRBD1 . TRBJ1-6 17 TRBV7-3
TGTGCCAGCAGCCGGGCTGGGAGTTCTTATGGCTACACCTTC CASSRAGSSYGYTF . . TRBJ1-2 14 TRBV5-4
TGTGCCACCGGCCCAAGATCCGGGACAGGGATAGTTCAGCCCCAGCATTTT CATGPRSGTGIVQPQHF TRBD1 . TRBJ1-5 17 TRBV19
TGTGCCAGCAATAGGGGCACGACGGGCAATCAGCCCCAGCATTTT CASNRGTTGNQPQHF . . TRBJ1-5 15 TRBV6-5
TGTGCCAGCACCACTAGCGGGGGGACCGGGGAGCTGTTTTTT CASTTSGGTGELFF TRBD2 . TRBJ2-2 14 TRBV6-5
TGTGCCAGCAGCACGGGACAGGGGAATCGCATGAACACTGAAGCTTTCTTT CASSTGQGNRMNTEAFF TRBD1 . TRBJ1-1 17 TRBV5-6
TGTGCCAGCAGTGTGGACAGGGGGCTGGAAAAACTGTTTTTT CASSVDRGLEKLFF TRBD1 . TRBJ1-4 14 TRBV2
TGTGCCACCAGTGACAGGGGGGACTCCTACGAGCAGTACTTC CATSDRGDSYEQYF . . TRBJ2-7 14 TRBV24-1
TGTGCCAGCAGCACGGGGGGCCCCCTTTACCTCACAGATACGCAGTATTTT CASSTGGPLYLTDTQYF . . TRBJ2-3 17 TRBV21-1
TGTGCCAGCAGTACCCCTGGAGGTGTGGGGACCCAGTACTTC CASSTPGGVGTQYF . . TRBJ2-5 14 TRBV28
TGTGCCAGCAGCCCTACTCCGGGACAGGGGGTTGGCTACACCTTC CASSPTPGQGVGYTF TRBD1 . TRBJ1-2 15 TRBV28
TGTGCCAGCAGTTACGCCAGGTCACACTCACCCCTCCACTTT CASSYARSHSPLHF . . TRBJ1-6 14 TRBV6-2/TRBV6-3
TGTGCCAGCAGTGTCGGGACTAGCGGAGATACGCAGTATTTT CASSVGTSGDTQYF TRBD2 . TRBJ2-3 14 TRBV2
TGTGCCAGCAGCTTGAAAAGCACTAGCGGGGTCGCCGAGCAGTTCTTC CASSLKSTSGVAEQFF TRBD2 . TRBJ2-1 16 TRBV5-4
TGCGCCAGCAGCTTGACCCGGGACAGATCTCGACTCTATGGCTACACCTTC CASSLTRDRSRLYGYTF TRBD1 . TRBJ1-2 17 TRBV5-1
TGTGCCAGCAAGCGGGATATAGGCTCTGGAAACACCATATATTTT CASKRDIGSGNTIYF . . TRBJ1-3 15 TRBV27
TGTGCCAGCAGTAAGGGGGTACCTAATTCACCCCTCCACTTT CASSKGVPNSPLHF . once TRBJ1-6 14 TRBV2
TGTGCCAGCAGCCCAGGGGGTTCCTATGGCTACACCTTC CASSPGGSYGYTF TRBD1 . TRBJ1-2 13 TRBV7-9
TGTGCCAGCAGCTTAGCAGGGACTTCGAATCAGCCCCAGCATTTT CASSLAGTSNQPQHF . . TRBJ1-5 15 TRBV11-2
TGTGCCAGCAATCATGGGACTAGTAGGACAGATACGCAGTATTTT CASNHGTSRTDTQYF TRBD2 . TRBJ2-3 15 TRBV19
TGTGCCAGCAGTTTAGAGCGGCGTCCGACAGGGTACTATCAGCCCCAGCATTTT CASSLERRPTGYYQPQHF TRBD1 . TRBJ1-5 18 TRBV28
TGTGCCAGCAGTGAAGGACAGGGAGGTCAGCCCCAGCATTTT CASSEGQGGQPQHF TRBD1 . TRBJ1-5 14 TRBV6-1
TGTGCAAGTCGCTTAGGGACAGGGGGCACTGAAGCTTTCTTT CASRLGTGGTEAFF . . TRBJ1-1 14 TRBV12-2
TGTGCCAGCAGTTACACGAGGGTGGACTATGGCTACACCTTC CASSYTRVDYGYTF . . TRBJ1-2 14 TRBV6-2/TRBV6-3
TGTGCCAGTAGTATAAGACTAACAGCCACAGATACGCAGTATTTT CASSIRLTATDTQYF . . TRBJ2-3 15 TRBV19
TGTGCCAGCAGCGTAGTAGGGGGCACCTACAATGAGCAGTTCTTC CASSVVGGTYNEQFF TRBD1 . TRBJ2-1 15 TRBV9
TGTGCCAGTAGCCGGGACTGGCGTACCTATGGCTACACCTTC CASSRDWRTYGYTF . . TRBJ1-2 14 TRBV19
TGTGCCATCAGTGTGGCGCAGGGCACCTACGAGCAGTACTTC CAISVAQGTYEQYF . . TRBJ2-7 14 TRBV10-3
TGTGCCAGCAGTCCCACCGCCCGGAGCTACTATGGCTACACCTTC CASSPTARSYYGYTF . . TRBJ1-2 15 TRBV28
TGTGCCATCAGTGAGGGGGACAGGGTAAGGGGGAATGAGCAGTTCTTC CAISEGDRVRGNEQFF TRBD1 few TRBJ2-1 16 TRBV10-3
TGTGCCATCAGTGGGTCGACAGGGTTGACCACTGAAGCTTTCTTT CAISGSTGLTTEAFF TRBD1 . TRBJ1-1 15 TRBV10-3
TGTGCCAGACAGGGTTCCTATGGCTACACCTTC CARQGSYGYTF . . TRBJ1-2 11 TRBV12-3/TRBV12-4
TGTGCCAGCAGCTTTCGTTCGTCGGGACAGGGGCAGACTGAAGCTTTCTTT CASSFRSSGQGQTEAFF TRBD1 . TRBJ1-1 17 TRBV7-9